This section outlines one T cell receptor (beta chain) sequence together with its context. Method: immunoSEQ multiplex PCR; TCRdb's copy keeps in-frame clones and lacks some. The sample carries about 120,000 clones, more than 75% recorded once. There are 17 residues in the CDR3. Germline CDR1 LNHDA, CDR2 SQIVND (reference sequence). Trimming cost V 7 bases and J 1 base; bases outside gene matches: 9. The data were taken from a study of control samples from healthy donors and cancer patients. The sequence derives from a man aged 35 to 55 in good health. V gene TRBV19 combines with J gene TRBJ2-2; 10 bases fit TRBD1. Material: blood. CDR3: CASTFWRTGGNTGELFF. The CDR3 nucleotides read TGTGCCAGTACCTTTTGGCGGACAGGGGGGAACACCGGGGAGCTGTTTTTT.